This T cell receptor (beta chain) stems from a study of regulatory T cells in long-lasting Graves disease (dated by TCRdb to the early 2020s). Notes on the research overall: Newly diagnosed Graves' disease patients had taken antithyroid drugs for less than 3 months. A total of about 33 samples were covered by TCR sequencing, comprising approximately 13 persistent and around 20 newly diagnosed Graves' disease patients. The study took place in China and was registered as a clinical trial. Peripheral blood TCR sequencing and RNA sequencing compared persistent Graves' disease patients with newly diagnosed Graves' disease patients.

Study-level results and caveats: Persistent disease showed preferential use of TRBV28, TRBJ1-2 and TRBJ2-5, whereas newly diagnosed disease favored TRBV20-1 and TRBJ2-1. Persistent Graves' disease patients showed lower TCR Shannon entropy and fewer highly expanded clones than newly diagnosed patients, suggesting clonal expansion. Patients with persistent disease shared more public clonotypes (about 2,900) than newly diagnosed patients did (around 980). Sequencing and analysis were limited to the TCR beta chain. As a limitation, the authors acknowledged that the small sample size may reduce accuracy. Because the primary lesion, thyroid tissue, could not be accessed, the study looked at peripheral blood alone.

The meaning of the sample's time point label: newly diagnosed GD, antithyroid drugs for less than 3 months. RNA was extracted from PBMCs in TRIzol for both TCR sequencing and RNA sequencing. The diagnosis of Graves' disease was made according to American Thyroid Association guidelines. Patients for the study were recruited at an endocrinology department in Xi'an, China. Each patient gave around 9.2 milliliters of peripheral blood, collected in an EDTA anticoagulant tube. Ficoll Paque Plus density gradient separation was used to isolate PBMCs, and no further T cell sorting was performed. An Agilent 2100 Bioanalyzer and agarose gel were used to check RNA quality, while a NanoDrop 2000 measured RNA concentration. V has 0 bases trimmed and J has 1 base trimmed; junction bases matching no gene number 3. For CDR1 and CDR2, the germline V gene lists MNHEY and SVGAGI. CDR3 length: 16 amino acids, cysteine to phenylalanine. The sequence is cut down to CDR3 DNA, 48 bases in frame from base 1.

Remarks on this clonotype: Its antigen has not been determined. No much larger clone exists at a distance of one base, and base qualities are not known.

The library was obtained by multiplex PCR. The sequencer was an Illumina HiSeq 4000. iRepertoire HTBI primers and Arm-PCR amplification of CDR3 regions were used to construct TCR beta libraries. Before sequencing, the PCR products went through gel purification. In the authors' own workflow: Across samples, 60 to 80 TRBV and 13 to 15 TRBJ segments were identified and used for gene usage analysis of CDR3 amino acid clonotypes. COPE and FqMerger were used to merge filtered high-quality paired reads into contigs. BLAST was used to align contigs to the IMGT TRBV, TRBD and TRBJ reference genes, and CDR3 was defined following IMGT. Clonotypes above 0.1% frequency were classified as highly expanded clones. Repertoire diversity was measured by Shannon entropy, and V-J evenness by the Gini coefficient. A clonotype was considered public if more than one individual shared it. The public reads were quality trimmed at Q25 with fastp and then assembled into clones with MiXCR by TCRdb, keeping productive beta chains. CDR3 protein sequences are deduplicated, and each keeps its most common genes and DNA. TCRdb, rather than the study authors, made the V and J calls. This sample is represented by around 250,000 distinct CDR3 sequences; 15% to 20% of them were singletons. About 14% of the sample belongs to the ten largest clones.

These sequences were also reported in another study, on T cells in Graves' hyperthyroidism and ophthalmopathy. The second investigation adds: A patient counted as having stable Graves' hyperthyroidism if no progression to ophthalmopathy occurred over 18 months of follow-up. The hyperthyroidism patients were between 18 and 65 years old and newly diagnosed, with a disease duration of less than 2 months. Patients with uncontrolled infections, other autoimmune diseases, pregnancy or lactation were excluded. Diagnoses were based on clinical symptoms, serum thyroxine and TRAb, thyroid ultrasound and orbital computed tomography. The TCR CDR3 was subjected to a first round of RT-PCR using the HTBI primer set and the Qiagen OneStep RT-PCR kit. Blood samples also contained most of the expanded thyroid clonotypes (frequency above 0.001), which suggests that blood repertoires may reflect thyroid immune responses. Ophthalmopathy was separated from stable hyperthyroidism by a 13 V-J signature model, with about 86% sensitivity and 81% to 83% specificity obtained in cross-validation and 80%/75% obtained in testing. During validation, the model predicted progression to ophthalmopathy a median of approximately 7 months ahead of onset, with approximately 70% sensitivity and 72% to 80% specificity. TCR V-J signatures able to tell the groups apart were searched for in a discovery cohort of 90 to 100 patients, of whom more than 40 had Graves' ophthalmopathy and around 58 had stable Graves' hyperthyroidism. Prospective prediction of ophthalmopathy was tested in an independent validation cohort consisting of under 20 hyperthyroidism patients and over 15 patients who later progressed to ophthalmopathy. The 100 discovery patients were randomly split 7:3 into training and test sets. In over five Graves' hyperthyroidism patients, the study also compared T-cell repertoires from thyroid tissue with T-cell repertoires from blood. Once sampling was done, hyperthyroidism patients were given methimazole at a starting dose of 30 mg daily, whereas ophthalmopathy patients were given high-dose intravenous methylprednisolone. The libraries were constructed in a second round of multiplex PCR and then size-selected and purified. Sequencing of the libraries was done on an Illumina HiSeq2000 using paired-end 100 bp reads. SOAPnuke was used to process the raw data, removing reads that contained adapters or uncalled bases, had a mean Phred below 15, or lacked an exact match to the constant primer or identifier. High-quality paired reads were merged with COPE v1.2.5, and unique nucleotide sequences were defined as clonotypes. MiTCR v1.1 was used to align clonotypes to the IMGT TRBV, TRBD and TRBJ reference segments. Analysis was restricted to V-J combinations with a frequency above 0.0001, which covered over 98% of repertoires. A TCS score was defined as the ratio of F50 (clonal expansion) to E x V (chaos), with BLOSUM62-based TCRdist applied between CDR3 peptides within each V-J. Welch's t-statistics and random forest reduced fewer than 550 V-J features to some 14, which were used in a naive Bayes classifier (R e1071). Sample size was not statistically predetermined, and investigators were not blinded to group allocation. TCR Vbeta CDR3 sequencing of 120 to 150 peripheral blood samples (fewer than 45 ophthalmopathy, 75 to 85 hyperthyroidism and roughly 17 progressor patients) is reported in the paper.

The sample was peripheral blood mononuclear cells (PBMCs), taken at new diagnosis, from a patient treated with antithyroid drugs. The rearranged segments are TRBV6-5 and TRBJ2-1, and 7 bases in between align with TRBD2. This clonotype was obtained from a woman in her twenties or thirties with Graves disease. Donor details come from another sample of the same person, matched by shared clones. The CDR3 has the sequence CASSYSRRGSYNEQFF. The DNA is as follows: TGTGCCAGCAGTTACTCCCGGCGGGGGTCCTACAATGAGCAGTTCTTC.